One and the same sample provided the 17 T cell receptor beta chains below, sequenced in a study of blood T cell repertoires in COVID-19. The data were produced by immunoSEQ multiplex PCR, yet TCRdb's version contains in-frame clones alone and is incomplete. The repertoire has 240,000 or so clones, around 79% of them found once; the top ten carry about 3%. The sample consisted of peripheral blood. The source is a woman of 80 years or more with acute or convalescent COVID-19.

This chain joins TRBV7-2 and TRBJ2-1; D call uncertain. The germline V and J ends were trimmed by 1 base and 0 bases, with 13 bases remaining between them. CDR1 is SGHTA and CDR2 is FQGNSA in the germline V gene. The CDR3 sequence is 17 residues long. The CDR3 loop reads CASSLGLSTSSYNEQFF. For the CDR3, the DNA is TGTGCCAGCAGCTTAGGTCTCTCAACCAGCTCCTACAATGAGCAGTTCTTC. Supplemented by reference TRBV7-2 and TRBJ2-1, the full variable domain reads GAGVSQSPSNKVTEKGKDVELRCDPISGHTALYWYRQSLGQGLEFLIYFQGNSAPDKSGLPSDRFSAERTGGSVSTLTIQRTQQEDSAVYLCASSLGLSTSSYNEQFFGPGTRLTVL.

The rearrangement joins TRBV19 to TRBJ1-2; D is possibly TRBD1 (6 bases). Germline assignment: CDR1 LNHDA and CDR2 SQIVND (reference sequence). Trimming pared 9 bases from V and 3 bases from J, leaving 14 bases between. The CDR3 has 13 residues. CDR3 loop: CASAVGADYGYTF. In nucleotides, the CDR3 is TGTGCCAGCGCCGTGGGGGCGGACTATGGCTACACCTTC.

This chain connects TRBV28 to TRBJ2-5, with 8 positions matching TRBD1. Trimming removed 6 bases from V and 1 base from J; junction bases left unmatched: 7. The germline CDR1 and CDR2 sequences are MDHEN and SYDVKM. This CDR3 is built from 15 residues. CDR3 in DNA: TGTGCCAGCAGGGGGACAGGAGTGATCCAAGAGACCCAGTACTTC. The encoded protein is CASRGTGVIQETQYF.

The rearrangement uses TRBV3-1 (or the pseudogene TRBV3-2) and TRBJ2-3; TRBD2 aligns across 7 bases. The CDR3 extends over 17 amino acids. Germline V gene lookup returns CDR1 LGHDT and CDR2 YNNKEL (reference sequence). V gave up 2 bases and J gave up 0 bases; unmatched junction bases: 8. For the CDR3, the DNA is TGTGCCAGCAGCCAACAAGGGAGGGCCGCGAGCACAGATACGCAGTATTTT. It specifies CASSQQGRAASTDTQYF.

The chain joins TRBV6-5 to TRBJ2-2; no definite D call. CDR1 is MNHEY and CDR2 is SVGAGI in the germline V gene. The CDR3 sequence is 15 residues long. Trimming took off 2 bases at V and 3 bases at J, with 10 bases between the two ends. CDR3 region: CASSYGARYTGELFF. The DNA for the CDR3 is TGTGCCAGCAGTTACGGAGCCCGATACACCGGGGAGCTGTTTTTT.

V is TRBV20-1 and J is TRBJ1-1, with a possible D match to TRBD1 (5 bases). The CDR3 runs to 14 residues. The germline V gene has CDR1 DFQATT and CDR2 SNEGSKA (reference sequence). Trimming removed 3 bases at V and 0 bases at J, with 11 bases between. In DNA form, the CDR3 reads TGCAGTGCTAGTATCAGGGTCATGAACACTGAAGCTTTCTTT. This codes for CSASIRVMNTEAFF.

V is TRBV6-5 and J is TRBJ1-2; tentatively, D is TRBD1 (5 bases). The CDR3 runs 14 residues. Germline V CDR1 and CDR2: MNHEY, SVGAGI. Trimming stripped 0 bases from V and 4 bases from J, with 9 bases between. The CDR3 bases are TGTGCCAGCAGTTACTCGGGGCTGACCTATGGCTACACCTTC. Protein sequence: CASSYSGLTYGYTF.

The genes are TRBV18 and TRBJ2-1, with D perhaps TRBD2 (7 bases). The V end lost 6 bases, the J end lost 6 bases, and 12 bases lay between the germline ends. The CDR3 has 13 amino acids. Germline V CDR1 and CDR2: KGHSH, LQKENI. The CDR3 loop reads CASSLGGGNEQFF. The DNA of the CDR3 is TGTGCCAGCTCCCTAGGGGGGGGCAATGAGCAGTTCTTC. The full variable domain, in which reference TRBV18 and TRBJ2-1 provide the parts outside the CDR3, is NAGVMQNPRHLVRRRGQEARLRCSPMKGHSHVYWYRQLPEEGLKFMVYLQKENIIDESGMPKERFSAEFPKEGPSILRIQQVVRGDSAAYFCASSLGGGNEQFFGPGTRLTVL.

The chain has TRBV5-1 and TRBJ2-2; TRBD1 might be the D (5 bases). Germline CDR1 and CDR2: SGHRS and YFSETQ. The CDR3 sequence is 16 residues long. V was trimmed by 4 bases and J by 4 bases, leaving 17 bases between them. The CDR3 sequence: CASSPAEKRGTGELFF. In DNA form, the CDR3 reads TGCGCCAGCAGCCCGGCCGAGAAAAGGGGCACCGGGGAGCTGTTTTTT.

The rearrangement uses TRBV18 and TRBJ1-2, with TRBD1 as a possible D gene (6 bases). CDR3 size: 13 residues. The V end was cut by 1 base, the J end by 6 bases, with 9 bases between. Germline V CDR1 and CDR2: KGHSH, LQKENI. The CDR3 bases are TGTGCCAGCTCACCACGACAGGTCGATGGCTACACCTTC. It specifies CASSPRQVDGYTF.

This clone was counted a single time. The chain combines TRBV30 with TRBJ1-1; D call uncertain. Germline values: CDR1 GTSNPN, CDR2 SVGIG (reference sequence). Trimming removed 5 bases at V and 5 bases at J, with 6 bases between. This CDR3 has 10 amino acids. CDR3 loop: CAWFRTEAFF. In DNA, the CDR3 is TGTGCCTGGTTTCGGACTGAAGCTTTCTTT.

The V call is TRBV7-8, the J call TRBJ1-2, with no clear D. This CDR3 has 12 amino acids. Trimming took off 5 bases at V and 8 bases at J, with 12 bases between the two ends. The germline gives CDR1 SGHVS, CDR2 FQNEAQ. The CDR3 loop is CASSLTLRGYTF. DNA for the CDR3: TGTGCCAGCAGCCTAACTCTCCGGGGCTACACCTTC.

The chain employs TRBV5-1 and TRBJ2-1, with D perhaps matching TRBD2 (6 bases). V lost 0 bases, J lost 3 bases, and 7 bases lay in between. The CDR3 contains 14 residues. Germline V gene sequence: CDR1 SGHRS, CDR2 YFSETQ. The CDR3 sequence is CASSLGGLYNEQFF. The CDR3 DNA is TGCGCCAGCAGCTTGGGGGGACTCTACAATGAGCAGTTCTTC.

The rearrangement joins TRBV5-1 to TRBJ1-3, with D possibly matching TRBD1 (6 bases). This CDR3 spans 16 amino acids. Trimming cost V 0 bases and J 4 bases, with 14 bases left between them. Per germline, CDR1 SGHRS and CDR2 YFSETQ. The CDR3 spells CASSLVGRGLGNTIYF. DNA of the CDR3: TGCGCCAGCAGCTTGGTTGGCAGGGGTTTGGGAAACACCATATATTTT.

The sample holds a few counts of this clone. V and J are TRBV19 and TRBJ1-3; TRBD1 might be the D (6 bases). The CDR3 covers 18 residues. Deletions cut 5 bases from V and 0 bases from J, with 20 bases between. From germline, CDR1 is LNHDA and CDR2 SQIVND (reference sequence). In DNA form, the CDR3 reads TGTGCCAGTAGTGACCTTCCCCGGACAGTTAGCTCTGGAAACACCATATATTTT. It translates to CASSDLPRTVSSGNTIYF.

This clone was seen once. The chain is built from TRBV5-1 and TRBJ1-2; D is possibly TRBD1 (5 bases). The V gene's germline CDR1 is SGHRS and CDR2 YFSETQ. The CDR3 runs 13 residues. The V end was cut by 0 bases, the J end by 7 bases, with 10 bases between. CDR3 sequence reads: CASSLAGGAGYTF. CDR3 nucleotides: TGCGCCAGCAGCTTGGCGGGGGGAGCTGGCTACACCTTC.

V usage is TRBV9 and J usage is TRBJ2-3; the match to TRBD2 covers 13 bases. The CDR3 consists of 19 residues. The J segment lost 5 bases and the V segment lost 0 bases, leaving 12 bases of the junction unmatched. Germline loops: CDR1 SGDLS, CDR2 YYNGEE. CDR3 amino acids: CASSVGTSTSGGRRDTQYF. CDR3 nucleotides: TGTGCCAGCAGCGTAGGGACTTCGACTAGCGGGGGGCGTAGAGATACGCAGTATTTT. Variable domain in full (rest from reference TRBV9 and TRBJ2-3): DSGVTQTPKHLITATGQRVTLRCSPRSGDLSVYWYQQSLDQGLQFLIQYYNGEERAKGNILERFSAQQFPDLHSELNLSSLELGDSALYFCASSVGTSTSGGRRDTQYFGPGTRLTVL.